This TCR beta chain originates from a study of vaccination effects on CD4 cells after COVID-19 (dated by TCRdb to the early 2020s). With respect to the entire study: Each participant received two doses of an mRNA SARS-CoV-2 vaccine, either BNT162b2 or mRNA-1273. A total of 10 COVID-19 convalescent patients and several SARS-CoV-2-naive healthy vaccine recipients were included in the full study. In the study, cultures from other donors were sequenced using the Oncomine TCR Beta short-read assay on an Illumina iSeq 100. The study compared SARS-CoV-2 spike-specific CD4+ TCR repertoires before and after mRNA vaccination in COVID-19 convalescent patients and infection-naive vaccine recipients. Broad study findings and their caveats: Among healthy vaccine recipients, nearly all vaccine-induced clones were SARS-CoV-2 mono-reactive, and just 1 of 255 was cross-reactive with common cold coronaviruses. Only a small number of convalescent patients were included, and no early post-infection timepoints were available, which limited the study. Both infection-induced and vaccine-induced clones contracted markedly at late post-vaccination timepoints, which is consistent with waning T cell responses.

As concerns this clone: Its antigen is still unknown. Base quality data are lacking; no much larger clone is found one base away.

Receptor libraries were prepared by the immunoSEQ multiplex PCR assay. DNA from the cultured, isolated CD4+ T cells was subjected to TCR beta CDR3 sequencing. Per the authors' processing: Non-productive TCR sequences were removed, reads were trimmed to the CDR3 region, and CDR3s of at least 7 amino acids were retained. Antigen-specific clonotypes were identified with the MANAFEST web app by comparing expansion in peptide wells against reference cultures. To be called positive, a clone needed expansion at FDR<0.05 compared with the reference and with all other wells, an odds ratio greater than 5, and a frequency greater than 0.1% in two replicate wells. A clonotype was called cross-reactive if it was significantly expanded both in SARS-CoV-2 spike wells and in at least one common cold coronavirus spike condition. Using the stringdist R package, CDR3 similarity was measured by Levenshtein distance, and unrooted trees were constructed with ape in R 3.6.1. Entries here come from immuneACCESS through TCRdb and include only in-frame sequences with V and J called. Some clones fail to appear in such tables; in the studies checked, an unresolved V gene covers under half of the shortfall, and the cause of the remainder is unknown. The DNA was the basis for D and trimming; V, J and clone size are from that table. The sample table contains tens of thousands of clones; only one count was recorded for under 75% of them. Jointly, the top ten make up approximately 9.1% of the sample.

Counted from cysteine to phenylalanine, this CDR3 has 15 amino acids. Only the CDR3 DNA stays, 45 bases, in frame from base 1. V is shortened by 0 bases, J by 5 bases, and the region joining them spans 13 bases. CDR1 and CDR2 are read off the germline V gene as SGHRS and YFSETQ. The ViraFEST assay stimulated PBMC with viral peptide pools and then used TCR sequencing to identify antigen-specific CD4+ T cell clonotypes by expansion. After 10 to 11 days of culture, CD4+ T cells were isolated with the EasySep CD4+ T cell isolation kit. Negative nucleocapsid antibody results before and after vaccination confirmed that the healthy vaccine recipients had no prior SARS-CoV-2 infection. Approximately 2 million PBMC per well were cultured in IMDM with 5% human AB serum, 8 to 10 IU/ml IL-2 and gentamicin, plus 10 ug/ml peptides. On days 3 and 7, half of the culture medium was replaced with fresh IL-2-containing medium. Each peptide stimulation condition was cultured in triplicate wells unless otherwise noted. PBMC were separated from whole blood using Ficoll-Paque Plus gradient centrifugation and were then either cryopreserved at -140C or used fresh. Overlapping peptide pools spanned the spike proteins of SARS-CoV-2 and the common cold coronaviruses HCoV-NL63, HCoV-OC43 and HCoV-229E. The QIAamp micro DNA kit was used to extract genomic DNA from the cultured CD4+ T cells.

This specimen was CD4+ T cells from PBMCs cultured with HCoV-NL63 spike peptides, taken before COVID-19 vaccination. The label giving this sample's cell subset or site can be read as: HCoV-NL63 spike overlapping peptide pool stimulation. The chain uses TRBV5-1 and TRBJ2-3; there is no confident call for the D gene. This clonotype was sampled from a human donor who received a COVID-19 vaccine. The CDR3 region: CASSLERPTEDTQYF. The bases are TGCGCCAGCAGCTTGGAACGGCCTACGGAAGATACGCAGTATTTT.